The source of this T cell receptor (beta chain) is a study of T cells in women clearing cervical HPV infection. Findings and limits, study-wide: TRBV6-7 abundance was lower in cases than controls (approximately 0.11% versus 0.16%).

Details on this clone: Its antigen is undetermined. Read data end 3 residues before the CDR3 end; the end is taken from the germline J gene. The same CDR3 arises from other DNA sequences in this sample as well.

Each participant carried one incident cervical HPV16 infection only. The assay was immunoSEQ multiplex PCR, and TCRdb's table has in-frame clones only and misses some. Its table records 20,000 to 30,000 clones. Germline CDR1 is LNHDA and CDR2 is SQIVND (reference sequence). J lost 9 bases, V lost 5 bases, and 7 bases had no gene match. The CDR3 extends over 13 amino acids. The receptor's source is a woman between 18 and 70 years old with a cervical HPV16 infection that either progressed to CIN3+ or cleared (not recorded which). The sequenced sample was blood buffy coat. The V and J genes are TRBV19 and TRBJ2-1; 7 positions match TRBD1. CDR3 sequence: CASSFTGAGEQFF. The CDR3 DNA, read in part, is TGTGCCAGTAGTTTCACAGGGGCTGGTGAG.